This passage covers 20 T cell receptor beta chains from one sample sequenced in a study of blood T cell repertoires in COVID-19. Assay: immunoSEQ multiplex PCR; the TCRdb copy retains only in-frame clones and omits some. The sample consists of over 250,000 clones, more than 85% of them appearing once. The sample taken for sequencing was peripheral blood. Every receptor here comes from a person aged 18-29 years with COVID-19, enrolled during active disease.

This clone was seen a handful of times. The chain employs TRBV4-2 and TRBJ1-4; D may be TRBD1 (6 bases). The CDR3 totals 15 residues. Germline CDR1 reads LGHNA; CDR2 reads YNFKEQ. The V gene lost 0 bases and the J gene lost 7 bases, with 12 bases spanning the gap. The CDR3 sequence: CASSQDRTVGEKLFF. The CDR3 bases are TGTGCCAGCAGCCAAGATCGGACAGTGGGTGAAAAACTGTTTTTT.

The rearrangement joins TRBV6-5 to TRBJ1-4, with TRBD1 matching 10 bases. The CDR3 is made up of 14 amino acids. The germline V gene has CDR1 MNHEY and CDR2 SVGAGI. The V segment lost 7 bases and the J segment 10 bases; nucleotides outside the gene matches: 9. The DNA for the CDR3 is TGTGCCAGCACCTACGACAGGGGGCGCGGAAAACTGTTTTTT. Its translation: CASTYDRGRGKLFF.

The CDR3 DNA follows: TGTGCCAGCAGCTTAGTCCTGGGGGGGCACACTGAAGCTTTCTTT. Amino acids: CASSLVLGGHTEAFF. The rearrangement uses TRBV7-9 and TRBJ1-1; D might be TRBD1 (6 bases). The CDR3 extends over 15 amino acids. Trimming pared 1 base from V and 3 bases from J, leaving 12 bases between. Per the germline V gene, CDR1 is SEHNR and CDR2 is FQNEAQ (reference sequence).

The V call is TRBV6-5, the J call TRBJ1-4; 7 nucleotides align to TRBD1. With 2 bases clipped from V and 5 bases from J, the junction kept 8 bases outside the gene matches. CDR3 length: 16 residues. Per germline, CDR1 MNHEY and CDR2 SVGAGI. The CDR3 region is CASSYQTTGQNEKLFF. Written as DNA, the CDR3 is TGTGCCAGCAGTTACCAAACGACAGGGCAAAATGAAAAACTGTTTTTT.

V gene TRBV7-9 combines with J gene TRBJ1-1; no definite D call. The CDR3 sequence is 14 residues long. The ends were cut back, 4 bases at V and 1 base at J, with 10 bases in the middle. Germline CDR1 is SEHNR and CDR2 is FQNEAQ (reference sequence). The CDR3 DNA reads TGTGCCAGCAGCTACCTACGCGGGAACACTGAAGCTTTCTTT. It specifies CASSYLRGNTEAFF. Drawing the rest from reference TRBV7-9 and TRBJ1-1, the complete variable domain is DTGVSQNPRHKITKRGQNVTFRCDPISEHNRLYWYRQTLGQGPEFLTYFQNEAQLEKSRLLSDRFSAERPKGSFSTLEIQRTEQGDSAMYLCASSYLRGNTEAFFGQGTRLTVV.

This chain uses TRBV7-9 with TRBJ1-4; D perhaps matches TRBD1 (5 bases). The V end lost 5 bases, the J end lost 5 bases, and 18 bases lay between the germline ends. Germline CDR1 and CDR2: SEHNR and FQNEAQ (reference sequence). The CDR3 has 16 residues. The CDR3 region is CASSPLRPGLNEKLFF. CDR3 coding DNA: TGTGCCAGCAGCCCTCTGAGGCCAGGGTTAAATGAAAAACTGTTTTTT.

This sequence joins TRBV15 and TRBJ2-1; 10 bases line up with TRBD1. The germline CDR1 and CDR2 sequences are LNHNV and YYDKDF (reference sequence). Trimming cost V 5 bases and J 4 bases; bases outside gene matches: 5. The CDR3 has 15 residues. The CDR3, as DNA: TGTGCCACCAGCGTCGACAGGGGGCTTTACAATGAGCAGTTCTTC. The encoded protein is CATSVDRGLYNEQFF.

V and J are TRBV24-1 and TRBJ1-1, with D unclear. The CDR3 covers 13 residues. The germline CDR1 and CDR2 sequences are KGHDR and SFDVKD. Trimming shortened V by 3 bases and J by 0 bases, and 4 bases separated the two germline ends. This CDR3 reads CATSDEMNTEAFF. CDR3 coding DNA: TGTGCCACCAGTGATGAGATGAACACTGAAGCTTTCTTT.

This clone turned up a few times. This sequence joins TRBV19 and TRBJ1-1; D perhaps matches TRBD1 (6 bases). This CDR3 region has 15 residues. In germline, CDR1 is LNHDA, CDR2 SQIVND (reference sequence). The V and J ends lost 7 bases and 1 base respectively, with 16 bases between them. The DNA for the CDR3 is TGTGCCAGTACCGTCGTCCAGGGGACGAACACTGAAGCTTTCTTT. Translated, it gives CASTVVQGTNTEAFF.

V usage is TRBV30 and J usage is TRBJ1-1; no firm D call. The CDR3 totals 10 residues. The ends were cut back, 5 bases at V and 1 base at J, with 2 bases in the middle. In germline, CDR1 is GTSNPN, CDR2 SVGIG (reference sequence). The CDR3, as DNA: TGTGCCTGGCAGAACACTGAAGCTTTCTTT. Translation gives CAWQNTEAFF.

V and J are TRBV4-1 and TRBJ2-7; tentative D call: TRBD2 (6 bases). V was cut by 3 bases and J by 2 bases, with 11 bases left in between. CDR3 length equals 14 residues. Per germline, CDR1 MGHRA and CDR2 YSYEKL. The CDR3 here is CASSQGGSAYEQYF. The CDR3 DNA is TGCGCCAGCAGCCAGGGGGGATCAGCCTACGAGCAGTACTTC.

Only one count was recorded for this clone. The chain combines TRBV5-4 with TRBJ2-7; possibly TRBD1 for D (6 bases). Between the trimmed V and J ends, which lost 2 bases and 0 bases, there was a span of 9 bases. This CDR3 has 14 residues. Germline V gene lookup returns CDR1 SGHNT and CDR2 YYREEE (reference sequence). The CDR3 DNA follows: TGTGCCAGCAGCTTTTCACAGGGCTCCTACGAGCAGTACTTC. This translates into CASSFSQGSYEQYF.

The gene calls are TRBV14 and TRBJ2-7, with D possibly matching TRBD2 (6 bases). Trimming took 5 bases from V and 3 from J, leaving 14 bases between them. The CDR3 has 14 amino acids. Germline V lookup: CDR1 SGHDN, CDR2 FVKESK. In DNA, the CDR3 is TGTGCCAGCAGCAGCCGGGACTTCCACTACGAGCAGTACTTC. Translated, it gives CASSSRDFHYEQYF.

CDR3 nucleotides: TGCGCCAGCAGCTTGGGAGGGGGAGACCAGCCCCAGCATTTT. It translates to CASSLGGGDQPQHF. The chain couples TRBV5-1 to TRBJ1-5; tentatively, D is TRBD1 (6 bases). The CDR3 totals 14 residues. Germline lookup yields CDR1 SGHRS and CDR2 YFSETQ. The V end was cut by 0 bases, the J end by 7 bases, with 11 bases between.

The CDR3 region has the DNA TGTGCCAGCACGTCCCCTAGCTTTGCAGATACGCAGTATTTT. This sequence encodes CASTSPSFADTQYF. The V and J genes are TRBV27 and TRBJ2-3; a weak D match, TRBD2 (5 bases). The CDR3 consists of 14 residues. V was trimmed by 7 bases and J by 4 bases, leaving 15 bases between them. CDR1 is MNHEY, CDR2 SMNVEV, per germline (reference sequence).

The chain recombines TRBV30 with TRBJ1-4; D is unresolved. The CDR3 covers 14 residues. Trimming shortened V by 2 bases and J by 8 bases, and 15 bases separated the two germline ends. Germline V gene lookup returns CDR1 GTSNPN and CDR2 SVGIG (reference sequence). CDR3 nucleotides: TGTGCCTGGAGTAGTATTCACGGAGGGGAAAAACTGTTTTTT. Translated, it gives CAWSSIHGGEKLFF.

The chain uses TRBV15 and TRBJ2-1; 7 bases are a match to TRBD2. This CDR3 comprises 15 residues. Germline values: CDR1 LNHNV, CDR2 YYDKDF (reference sequence). With V trimmed by 1 base and J by 5 bases, 5 bases remained unmatched. The CDR3 DNA sequence: TGTGCCACCAGCAGAGGACGGGACTATGACAATGAGCAGTTCTTC. The encoded protein is CATSRGRDYDNEQFF.

The chain combines TRBV5-1 with TRBJ2-3; a possible D gene is TRBD2 (6 bases). Trimming shortened V by 0 bases and J by 4 bases, and 12 bases separated the two germline ends. The germline gives CDR1 SGHRS, CDR2 YFSETQ. This CDR3 comprises 15 residues. The CDR3 DNA is TGCGCCAGCAGCTTGGGTTCTAGCGCGGCAGATACGCAGTATTTT. This sequence encodes CASSLGSSAADTQYF.

The V and J genes are TRBV19 and TRBJ1-1, with TRBD1 matching over 8 bases. J was trimmed by 3 bases and V by 6 bases; bases with no gene match: 6. The CDR3 extends over 14 amino acids. Germline V CDR1 and CDR2: LNHDA, SQIVND (reference sequence). CDR3 in DNA: TGTGCCAGTAGGGGGACAGGTGATTACACTGAAGCTTTCTTT. It codes for CASRGTGDYTEAFF.

V gene TRBV27 combines with J gene TRBJ2-1, with no clear D. The CDR3 consists of 15 residues. The V end was cut by 1 base, the J end by 2 bases, with 9 bases between. Germline-derived CDR1 and CDR2 are MNHEY and SMNVEV (reference sequence). The CDR3 is CASSLYAAAYNEQFF. CDR3 nucleotide sequence: TGTGCCAGCAGTTTATACGCGGCAGCCTACAATGAGCAGTTCTTC.